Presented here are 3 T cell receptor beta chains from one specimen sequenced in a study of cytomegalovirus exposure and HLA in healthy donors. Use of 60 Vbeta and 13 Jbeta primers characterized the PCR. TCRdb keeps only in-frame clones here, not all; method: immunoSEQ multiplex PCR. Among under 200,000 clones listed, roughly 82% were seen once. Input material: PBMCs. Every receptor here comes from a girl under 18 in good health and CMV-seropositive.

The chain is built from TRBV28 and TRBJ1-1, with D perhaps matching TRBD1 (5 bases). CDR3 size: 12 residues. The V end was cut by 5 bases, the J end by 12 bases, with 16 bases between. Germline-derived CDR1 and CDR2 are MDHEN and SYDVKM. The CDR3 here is CASSQVRDLPFF. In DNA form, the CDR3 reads TGTGCCAGCAGTCAAGTAAGGGACTTGCCTTTCTTT. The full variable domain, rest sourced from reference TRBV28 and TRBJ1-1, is DVKVTQSSRYLVKRTGEKVFLECVQDMDHENMFWYRQDPGLGLRLIYFSYDVKMKEKGDIPEGYSVSREKKERFSLILESASTNQTSMYLCASSQVRDLPFFGQGTRLTVV.

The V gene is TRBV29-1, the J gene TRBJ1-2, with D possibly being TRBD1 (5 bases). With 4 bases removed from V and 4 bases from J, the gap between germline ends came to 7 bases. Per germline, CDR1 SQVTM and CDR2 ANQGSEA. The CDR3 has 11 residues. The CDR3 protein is CSVGQGYGYTF. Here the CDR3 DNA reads TGCAGCGTTGGGCAGGGCTATGGCTACACCTTC.

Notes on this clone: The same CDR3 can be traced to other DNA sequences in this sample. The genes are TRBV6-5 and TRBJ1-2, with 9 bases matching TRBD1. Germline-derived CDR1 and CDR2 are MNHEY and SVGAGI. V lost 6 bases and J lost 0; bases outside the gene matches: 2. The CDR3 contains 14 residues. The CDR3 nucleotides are TGTGCCAGCAGCCGGGACAGGGCTAACTATGGCTACACCTTC. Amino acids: CASSRDRANYGYTF.